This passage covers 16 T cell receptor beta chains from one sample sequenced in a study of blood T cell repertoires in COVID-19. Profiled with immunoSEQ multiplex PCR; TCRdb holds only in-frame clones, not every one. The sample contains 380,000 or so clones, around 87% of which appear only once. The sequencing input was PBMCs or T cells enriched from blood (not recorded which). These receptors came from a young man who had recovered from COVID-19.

The CDR3 region has the DNA TGTGCCAGCAGCGTAGATTCGGGGGGAGGCTATGGCTACACCTTC. Translation gives CASSVDSGGGYGYTF. The chain is built from TRBV9 and TRBJ1-2; D possibly corresponds to TRBD1 (5 bases). Trimming pared 0 bases from V and 4 bases from J, leaving 13 bases between. The CDR3 loop spans 15 amino acids. The germline gives CDR1 SGDLS, CDR2 YYNGEE.

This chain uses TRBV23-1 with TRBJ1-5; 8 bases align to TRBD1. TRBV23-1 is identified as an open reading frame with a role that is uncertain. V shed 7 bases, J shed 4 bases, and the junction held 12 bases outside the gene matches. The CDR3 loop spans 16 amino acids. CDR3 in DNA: TGCGCCAGCACCCTTGGGGGGGACAGGACTAATCAGCCCCAGCATTTT. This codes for CASTLGGDRTNQPQHF.

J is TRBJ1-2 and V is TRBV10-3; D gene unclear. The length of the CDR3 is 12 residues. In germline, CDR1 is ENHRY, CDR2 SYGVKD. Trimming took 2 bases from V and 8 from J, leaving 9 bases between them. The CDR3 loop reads CAISEGSRGYTF. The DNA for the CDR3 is TGTGCCATCAGTGAGGGCAGTCGCGGCTACACCTTC.

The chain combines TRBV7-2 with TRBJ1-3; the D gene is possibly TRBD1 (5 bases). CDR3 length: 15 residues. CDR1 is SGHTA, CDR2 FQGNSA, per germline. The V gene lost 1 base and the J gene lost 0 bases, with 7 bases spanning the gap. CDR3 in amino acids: CASSLEQVSGNTIYF. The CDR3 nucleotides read TGTGCCAGCAGCTTAGAACAGGTCTCTGGAAACACCATATATTTT.

Written as DNA, the CDR3 is TGTGCCAGCAGCCTCGGGACAGGGGGCATTTGGACTAACCAAGAGACCCAGTACTTC. This sequence encodes CASSLGTGGIWTNQETQYF. The V call is TRBV5-6, the J call TRBJ2-5, with TRBD1 matching 12 bases. Germline V gives CDR1 SGHDT, CDR2 YYEEEE. V lost 4 bases and J lost 0; bases outside the gene matches: 13. The CDR3 extends over 19 amino acids. Based on the CDR3 plus reference TRBV5-6 and TRBJ2-5, the full variable domain is DAGVTQSPTHLIKTRGQQVTLRCSPKSGHDTVSWYQQALGQGPQFIFQYYEEEERQRGNFPDRFSGHQFPNYSSELNVNALLLGDSALYLCASSLGTGGIWTNQETQYFGPGTRLLVL.

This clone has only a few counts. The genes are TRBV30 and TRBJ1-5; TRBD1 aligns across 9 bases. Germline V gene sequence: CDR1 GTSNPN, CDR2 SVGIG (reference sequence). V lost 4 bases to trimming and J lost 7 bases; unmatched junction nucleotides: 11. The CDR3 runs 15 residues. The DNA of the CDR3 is TGTGCCTGGACCGTCCGGGGGACAGGGATCCAGCCCCAGCATTTT. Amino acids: CAWTVRGTGIQPQHF. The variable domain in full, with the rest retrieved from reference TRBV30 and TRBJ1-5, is SQTIHQWPATLVQPVGSPLSLECTVEGTSNPNLYWYRQAAGRGLQLLFYSVGIGQISSEVPQNLSASRPQDRQFILSSKKLLLSDSGFYLCAWTVRGTGIQPQHFGDGTRLSIL.

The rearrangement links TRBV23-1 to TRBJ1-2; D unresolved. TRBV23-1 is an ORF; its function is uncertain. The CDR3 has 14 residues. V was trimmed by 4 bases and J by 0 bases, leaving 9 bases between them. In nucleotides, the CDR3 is TGCGCCAGCAGTCCTCACCACACTAACTATGGCTACACCTTC. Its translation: CASSPHHTNYGYTF.

CDR3 loop: CASSPRTGLARELFF. CDR3 coding DNA: TGTGCCAGCAGTCCCCGGACAGGCTTGGCGAGGGAGCTGTTTTTT. The chain links TRBV6-5 to TRBJ2-2, with 7 nucleotides matching TRBD1. Trimming removed 5 bases from V and 9 bases from J; junction bases left unmatched: 12. CDR3 length: 15 residues. Germline-derived CDR1 and CDR2 are MNHEY and SVGAGI.

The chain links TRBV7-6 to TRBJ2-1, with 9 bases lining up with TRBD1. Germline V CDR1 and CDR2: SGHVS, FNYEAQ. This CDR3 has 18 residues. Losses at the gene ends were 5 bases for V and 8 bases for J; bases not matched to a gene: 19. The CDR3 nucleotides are TGTGCCAGCAGCCCGCCTCCCCTAACGGGACAGGGTACAGATGAGCAGTTCTTC. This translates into CASSPPPLTGQGTDEQFF.

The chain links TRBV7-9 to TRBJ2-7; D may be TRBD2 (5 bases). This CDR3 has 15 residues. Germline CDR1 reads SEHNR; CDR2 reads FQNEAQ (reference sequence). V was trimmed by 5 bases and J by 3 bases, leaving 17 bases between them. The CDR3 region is CASSPRGGSHYEQYF. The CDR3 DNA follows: TGTGCCAGCAGCCCCCGGGGTGGGAGCCACTACGAGCAGTACTTC.

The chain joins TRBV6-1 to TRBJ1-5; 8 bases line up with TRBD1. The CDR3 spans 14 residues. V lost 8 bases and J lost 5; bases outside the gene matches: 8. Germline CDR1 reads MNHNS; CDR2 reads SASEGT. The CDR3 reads CASGTGLRDQPQHF. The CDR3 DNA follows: TGTGCCAGCGGGACAGGTCTCCGGGATCAGCCCCAGCATTTT.

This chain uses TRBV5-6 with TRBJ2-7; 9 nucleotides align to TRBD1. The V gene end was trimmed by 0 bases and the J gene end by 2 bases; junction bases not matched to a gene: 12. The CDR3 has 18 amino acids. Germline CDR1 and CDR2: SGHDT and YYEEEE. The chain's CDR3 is CASSLGGTGQGGPYEQYF. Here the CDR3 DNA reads TGTGCCAGCAGCTTGGGGGGTACGGGACAGGGCGGTCCCTACGAGCAGTACTTC.

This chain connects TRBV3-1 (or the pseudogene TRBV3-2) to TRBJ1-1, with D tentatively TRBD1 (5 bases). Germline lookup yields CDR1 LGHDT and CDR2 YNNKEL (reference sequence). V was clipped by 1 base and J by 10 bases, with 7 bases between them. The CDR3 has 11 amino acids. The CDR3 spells CASSQADRAFF. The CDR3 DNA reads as TGTGCCAGCAGCCAAGCTGACAGAGCTTTCTTT.

The CDR3 DNA sequence: TGTGCCTCGAGCGCGACAGGAGCTAACTATGGCTACACCTTC. Its translation: CASSATGANYGYTF. V usage is TRBV30 and J usage is TRBJ1-2; tentative D call: TRBD1 (6 bases). The CDR3 runs to 14 residues. CDR1 is GTSNPN and CDR2 is SVGIG in the germline V gene (reference sequence). The ends were cut back, 7 bases at V and 0 bases at J, with 15 bases in the middle.

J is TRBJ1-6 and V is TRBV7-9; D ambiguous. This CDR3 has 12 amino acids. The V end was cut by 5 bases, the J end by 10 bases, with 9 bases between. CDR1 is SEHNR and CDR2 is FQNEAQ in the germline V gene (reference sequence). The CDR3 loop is CASSRAESPLHF. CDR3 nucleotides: TGTGCCAGCAGCAGAGCGGAATCACCCCTCCACTTT.

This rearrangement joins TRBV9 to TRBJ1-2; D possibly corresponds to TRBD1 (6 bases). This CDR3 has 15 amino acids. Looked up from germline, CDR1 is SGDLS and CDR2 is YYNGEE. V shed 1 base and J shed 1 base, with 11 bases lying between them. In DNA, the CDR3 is TGTGCCAGCAGCGTACCAGGGGTGTTTAACTATGGCTACACCTTC. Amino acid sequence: CASSVPGVFNYGYTF.